The TCR beta chain under discussion was sequenced for a study of T cell changes during pregnancy in multiple sclerosis (dated by TCRdb to about 2019). Study-wide context: The study looked at changes in the T cell repertoire across pregnancy in women with multiple sclerosis.

Libraries were built with the immunoSEQ multiplex PCR assay. The immuneACCESS repertoire file appears here via TCRdb, limited to in-frame rearrangements. These files lack a portion of the clones; in checked studies, under half of the deficit traces to unresolved V genes, and the cause of the others is not known. The sample data list about 45,000 clones, and around nine tenths of these were observed just once. In total, the top ten clones hold 0.65% to 0.9% of the sample. Counted from cysteine to phenylalanine, this CDR3 has 15 amino acids. The DNA shown is the 45-base CDR3, in frame from base 1. The germline V end is reduced by 6 bases and the J end by 8 bases; junction bases left unmatched: 13. CDR1 and CDR2 were assigned from the germline V gene (reference sequence) as LNHDA and SQIVND. Points on this clone: No cognate antigen has been identified for it. Per-base quality was not reported, and no clone a single base away is much larger than it.

Material: CD4+ T cells from peripheral blood mononuclear cells, obtained before pregnancy. The chain is encoded by TRBV19 joined to TRBJ2-3; 8 bases in between match TRBD2. The receptor was isolated from a female donor with multiple sclerosis, enrolled in a pregnancy study. CDR3 sequence: CASSWGAGGLGTQYF. At the DNA level, the sequence is TGTGCCAGTAGCTGGGGTGCGGGGGGCCTAGGTACGCAGTATTTT. Full variable domain (CDR3 extended with the reference TRBV19 and TRBJ2-3 proteins): DGGITQSPKYLFRKEGQNVTLSCEQNLNHDAMYWYRQDPGQGLRLIYYSQIVNDFQKGDIAEGYSVSREKKESFPLTVTSAQKNPTAFYLCASSWGAGGLGTQYFGPGTRLTVL.